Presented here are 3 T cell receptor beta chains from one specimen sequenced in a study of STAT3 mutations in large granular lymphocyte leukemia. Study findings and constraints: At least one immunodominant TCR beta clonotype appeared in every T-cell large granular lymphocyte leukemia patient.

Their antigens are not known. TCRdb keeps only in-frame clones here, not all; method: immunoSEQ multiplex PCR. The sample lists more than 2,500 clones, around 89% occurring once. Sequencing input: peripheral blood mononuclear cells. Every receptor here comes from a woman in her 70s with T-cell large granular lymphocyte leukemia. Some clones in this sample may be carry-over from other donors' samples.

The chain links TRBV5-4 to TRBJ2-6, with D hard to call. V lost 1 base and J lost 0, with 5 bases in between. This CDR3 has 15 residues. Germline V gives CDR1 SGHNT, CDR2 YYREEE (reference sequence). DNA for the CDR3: TGTGCCAGCAGCTTGTCTGCCTCTGGGGCCAACGTCCTGACTTTC. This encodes CASSLSASGANVLTF.

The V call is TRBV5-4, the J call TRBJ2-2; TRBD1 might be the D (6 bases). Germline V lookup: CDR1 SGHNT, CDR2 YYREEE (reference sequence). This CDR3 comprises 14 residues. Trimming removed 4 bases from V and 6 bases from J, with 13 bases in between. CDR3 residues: CASSARTVPGELFF. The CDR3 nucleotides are TGTGCCAGCAGCGCCAGGACAGTTCCCGGGGAGCTGTTTTTT.

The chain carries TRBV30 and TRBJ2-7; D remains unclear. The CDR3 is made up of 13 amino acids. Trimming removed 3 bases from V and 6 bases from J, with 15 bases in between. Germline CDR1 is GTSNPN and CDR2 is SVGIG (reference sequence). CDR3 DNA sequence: TGTGCCTGGAGCGTAGTAAGCGATGGCGAGCAGTACTTC. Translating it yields CAWSVVSDGEQYF.